The text below deals with one T cell receptor (beta chain). Its target is not known. The read ends 3 residues shy of where the CDR3 ends; the end is completed using the germline J gene. The CDR3 extends over 13 amino acids. The V and J ends lost 5 bases and 1 base respectively, with 8 bases between them. Germline V gives CDR1 SEHNR, CDR2 FQNEAQ (reference sequence). The entry originates in a study of T cells in women clearing cervical HPV infection. Produced via immunoSEQ multiplex PCR; TCRdb's table is partial and in-frame only. Found here are 25,000 or so clones; the top ten clones hold about 9%. Study findings and constraints: Combining TCR richness with V gene abundances gave 0.65 to 0.85 AUC. Cases carried less TRBV6-7 than controls: 0.11% versus 0.16%.

The TCR sequence derives from a woman between 18 and 69 years old with a cervical HPV16 infection that either progressed to CIN3+ or cleared (not recorded which). The sequenced sample was blood buffy coat. The chain employs TRBV7-9 and TRBJ1-1; D is unclear. The CDR3 here is CASSSHENTEAFF. The CDR3 bases that were read are TGTGCCAGCAGCAGCCACGAGAACACTGAA.